Here is one T cell receptor (beta chain) with its context. The data were obtained in a study of blood T cell repertoires in COVID-19. V shed 8 bases and J shed 3 bases, with 13 bases lying between them. The germline CDR1 and CDR2 sequences are LNHDA and SQIVND (reference sequence). The CDR3 runs 13 residues. TCRdb's copy holds only in-frame clones and misses some; the assay was immunoSEQ multiplex PCR. The table includes 60,000 or so clones, under 85% detected once. This clonotype was sampled from a woman between 45 and 60 years old with active or convalescent COVID-19. J is TRBJ1-1 and V is TRBV19; D not certain. What was sequenced was peripheral blood. For the CDR3, the DNA is TGTGCCAGTTCCGTAAAAGGAGACACTGAAGCTTTCTTT. Amino acids: CASSVKGDTEAFF.